This is a list of T cell receptor beta chains from one sample in a study of T cell responses to AZD1222 COVID-19 vaccine. Using immunoSEQ multiplex PCR, the repertoire was profiled, and TCRdb retains in-frame clones only, with some absent. The sample includes some 96,000 clones, 88% of them seen just once. The material was peripheral blood, obtained 28 days after the second AZD1222 dose. Receptors were obtained from an adult who received the AZD1222 COVID-19 vaccine. Both conserved end residues are part of each CDR3. D genes are given only for firm matches. Clone size is stated in some rows and not others, as once, few, many or a class when expanded.

>NA|TRBV9|TRBJ2-4|NA
CASSVGAKNIQYF
TGTGCCAGCAGCGTAGGAGCCAAAAACATTCAGTACTTC
>NA|TRBV6-5|TRBJ1-1|TRBD1
CASRPRTGKDTEAFF
TGTGCCAGCAGACCCAGGACAGGGAAAGACACTGAAGCTTTCTTT
>NA|TRBV7-6|TRBJ1-1|NA
CASSSPRGLNTEAFF
TGTGCCAGCAGCTCCCCGAGGGGTTTGAACACTGAAGCTTTCTTT
>few|TRBV7-9|TRBJ1-1|NA
CASSFDTEAFF
TGTGCCAGCAGCTTCGACACTGAAGCTTTCTTT
>NA|TRBV7-9|TRBJ2-3|NA
CASRKPFDTDTQYF
TGTGCCAGCAGGAAGCCGTTTGACACAGATACGCAGTATTTT
>NA|TRBV4-1|TRBJ1-4|TRBD1
CASSIRTGIEEKLFF
TGCGCCAGCAGCATCCGGACAGGGATTGAGGAAAAACTGTTTTTT
>NA|TRBV20-1|TRBJ2-7|NA
CSAQGTYEQYF
TGCAGTGCTCAGGGAACCTACGAGCAGTACTTC
>NA|TRBV5-1|TRBJ2-4|NA
CASSLGSLAKNIQYF
TGCGCCAGCAGCTTAGGGTCTCTAGCCAAAAACATTCAGTACTTC
>NA|TRBV6-5|TRBJ2-7|NA
CASRSRDSTYEQYF
TGTGCCAGCCGCTCTAGGGACTCCACCTACGAGCAGTACTTC
>NA|TRBV30|TRBJ2-1|NA
CASTPGTSYNEQFF
TGTGCCTCTACTCCCGGGACATCATACAATGAGCAGTTCTTC
>NA|TRBV24-1|TRBJ2-2|NA
CATSDALAGVTGELFF
TGTGCCACCAGTGATGCGTTGGCGGGTGTAACCGGGGAGCTGTTTTTT
>NA|TRBV7-9|TRBJ1-1|TRBD1
CASSWGTENTEAFF
TGTGCCAGCAGCTGGGGGACAGAGAACACTGAAGCTTTCTTT
>NA|TRBV11-2|TRBJ1-2|NA
CASSLVEGGNYGYTF
TGTGCCAGCAGCTTAGTGGAGGGGGGGAACTATGGCTACACCTTC
>NA|TRBV2|TRBJ2-7|NA
CASSVQGTYEQYF
TGTGCCAGCAGTGTTCAGGGGACCTACGAGCAGTACTTC
>NA|TRBV5-1|TRBJ2-3|NA
CASSLSPSEADTQYF
TGCGCCAGCAGCTTATCTCCTAGCGAGGCAGATACGCAGTATTTT
>once|TRBV19|TRBJ1-1|TRBD1
CASSITRPGQSCTEAFF
TGTGCCAGTAGTATAACTCGACCGGGACAGAGCTGCACTGAAGCTTTCTTT
>NA|TRBV11-2|TRBJ1-2|NA
CASSPGGYGYTF
TGTGCCAGCAGCCCGGGAGGCTATGGCTACACCTTC
>NA|TRBV5-1|TRBJ1-4|NA
CASSGRGAINEKLFF
TGCGCCAGCAGCGGTAGGGGGGCGATTAATGAAAAACTGTTTTTT
>few|TRBV5-1|TRBJ1-3|NA
CASSLGLRVSGNTIYF
TGCGCCAGCAGCTTGGGACTCCGGGTGTCTGGAAACACCATATATTTT
>once|TRBV5-1|TRBJ2-1|TRBD2
CASRMPTSGSLDEQFF
TGCGCCAGCAGAATGCCGACTAGCGGGAGCCTGGATGAGCAGTTCTTC
>NA|TRBV27|TRBJ2-3|NA
CASSLPPRIDTQYF
TGTGCCAGCAGTTTACCCCCCCGAATTGATACGCAGTATTTT
>NA|TRBV3-1/TRBV3-2|TRBJ2-1|NA
CASSQIRGYNEQFF
TGTGCCAGCAGCCAAATTAGGGGATACAATGAGCAGTTCTTC
>few|TRBV7-8|TRBJ2-2|NA
CASSSHSTGSGELFF
TGTGCCAGCAGCTCACACAGCACAGGGAGCGGGGAGCTGTTTTTT
>NA|TRBV6-4|TRBJ2-1|NA
CASSRQTYNEQFF
TGTGCCAGCAGTCGACAGACCTACAATGAGCAGTTCTTC
>NA|TRBV5-5|TRBJ1-5|NA
CASSLAWSKDPYDQPQHF
TGTGCCAGCAGCTTGGCGTGGTCGAAGGACCCGTACGATCAGCCCCAGCATTTT
>NA|TRBV7-3|TRBJ1-1|NA
CASSLTPGFANTEAFF
TGTGCCAGCAGCTTGACACCCGGCTTTGCAAACACTGAAGCTTTCTTT
>NA|TRBV11-2|TRBJ2-7|NA
CASSLYRGYEQYF
TGTGCCAGCAGCTTATATCGGGGGTACGAGCAGTACTTC
>NA|TRBV3-1/TRBV3-2|TRBJ2-7|TRBD2
CASRQTGLASYEQYF
TGTGCCAGCAGACAGACGGGACTAGCATCCTACGAGCAGTACTTC
>once|TRBV7-8|TRBJ2-7|TRBD1
CASSRTTGSSYEQYF
TGTGCCAGCAGCCGCACGACAGGGAGCTCCTACGAGCAGTACTTC
>NA|TRBV11-2|TRBJ2-7|NA
CASSSQGHEQYF
TGTGCCAGCAGCTCTCAAGGGCACGAGCAGTACTTC
>NA|TRBV5-1|TRBJ1-1|NA
CASSLDIVNTEAFF
TGCGCCAGCAGCCTGGACATTGTGAACACTGAAGCTTTCTTT
>NA|TRBV5-1|TRBJ1-6|NA
CASSPGHDNSPLHF
TGCGCCAGCAGTCCGGGACACGATAATTCACCCCTCCACTTT
>few|TRBV28|TRBJ1-2|NA
CASSPWASYGYTF
TGTGCCAGCAGTCCCTGGGCCTCTTATGGCTACACCTTC
>NA|TRBV5-4|TRBJ1-2|TRBD1
CASSLETGGGYTF
TGTGCCAGCAGCTTGGAAACAGGGGGCGGCTACACCTTC
>NA|TRBV30|TRBJ1-1|NA
CAWSVTQKNTEAFF
TGTGCCTGGAGTGTAACACAGAAGAACACTGAAGCTTTCTTT
>NA|TRBV5-1|TRBJ2-1|TRBD1
CASSVAGTGGYREQFF
TGCGCCAGCAGCGTGGCCGGGACAGGGGGATATCGGGAGCAGTTCTTC
>NA|TRBV19|TRBJ1-1|NA
CASSMRTTNTEAFF
TGTGCCAGTAGTATGCGGACCACGAACACTGAAGCTTTCTTT
>NA|TRBV6-5|TRBJ2-7|NA
CASEAGTQAYEQYF
TGTGCCAGCGAGGCCGGGACACAAGCCTACGAGCAGTACTTC
>NA|TRBV10-2|TRBJ1-4|TRBD1
CATATGALPKLFF
TGCGCCACCGCGACAGGGGCCTTACCAAAACTGTTTTTT
>NA|TRBV11-2|TRBJ1-6|NA
CASSLQLHSPLHF
TGTGCCAGCAGCTTACAGCTCCATTCACCCCTCCACTTT
>once|TRBV24-1|TRBJ1-5|TRBD1
CASQGTGSNQPQHF
TGTGCCAGCCAAGGGACAGGTAGCAATCAGCCCCAGCATTTT
>NA|TRBV10-3|TRBJ2-7|NA
CAIRDNYEQYF
TGTGCCATCAGGGACAACTACGAGCAGTACTTC
>NA|TRBV30|TRBJ2-7|NA
CAWRSGALSYEQYF
TGTGCCTGGAGGTCAGGGGCCCTCTCCTACGAGCAGTACTTC
>NA|TRBV19|TRBJ2-1|TRBD2
CASRIQAGVSGGSNEQFF
TGTGCCAGTAGAATCCAAGCGGGAGTATCCGGAGGGAGCAATGAGCAGTTCTTC
>NA|TRBV2|TRBJ1-1|TRBD1
CASSEGQGVTEAFF
TGTGCCAGCAGTGAAGGACAGGGTGTCACTGAAGCTTTCTTT
>NA|TRBV19|TRBJ2-3|TRBD1
CASSSRDRVLYF
TGTGCCAGTAGTTCCCGGGACAGGGTTTTGTATTTT
>NA|TRBV19|TRBJ1-5|NA
CASSLGSGNQPQHF
TGTGCCAGTAGTTTGGGTTCAGGCAATCAGCCCCAGCATTTT
>NA|TRBV5-4|TRBJ2-5|NA
CASSLGGSTGQETQYF
TGTGCCAGCAGCTTGGGGGGATCGACAGGCCAAGAGACCCAGTACTTC
>NA|TRBV4-1|TRBJ1-2|TRBD1
CASSQGTGGDYGYTF
TGCGCCAGCAGCCAGGGGACAGGGGGCGACTATGGCTACACCTTC
>few|TRBV18|TRBJ2-7|NA
CASSPLLDSYEEQYF
TGTGCCAGCTCACCCCTACTAGACTCTTATGAAGAGCAGTACTTC
>once|TRBV12-3/TRBV12-4|TRBJ1-2|TRBD1
CASSATGLFGYTF
TGTGCCAGCAGTGCGACAGGGTTGTTTGGCTACACCTTC
>NA|TRBV11-2|TRBJ2-1|TRBD2
CASSSGTSGYNEQFF
TGTGCCAGCAGCTCCGGGACTAGCGGGTACAATGAGCAGTTCTTC
>NA|TRBV29-1|TRBJ1-6|NA
CSVLWARCF
TGCAGCGTTCTATGGGCCAGGTGCTTT
>NA|TRBV15|TRBJ2-5|TRBD2
CATSRSRGYGGGTETQYF
TGTGCCACCAGCAGATCCCGAGGCTACGGGGGGGGCACAGAGACCCAGTACTTC